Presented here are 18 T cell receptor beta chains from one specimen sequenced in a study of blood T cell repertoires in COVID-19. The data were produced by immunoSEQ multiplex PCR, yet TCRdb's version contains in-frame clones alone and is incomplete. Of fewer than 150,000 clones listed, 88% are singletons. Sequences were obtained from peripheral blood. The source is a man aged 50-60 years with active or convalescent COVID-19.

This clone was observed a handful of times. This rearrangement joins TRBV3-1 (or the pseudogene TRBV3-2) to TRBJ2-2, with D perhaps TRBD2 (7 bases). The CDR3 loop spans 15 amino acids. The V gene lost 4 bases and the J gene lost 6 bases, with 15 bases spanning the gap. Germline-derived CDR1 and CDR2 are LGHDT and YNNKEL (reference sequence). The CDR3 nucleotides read TGTGCCAGCAGCCTCAGGCGGGGGCCGGCCGGGGAGCTGTTTTTT. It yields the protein CASSLRRGPAGELFF.

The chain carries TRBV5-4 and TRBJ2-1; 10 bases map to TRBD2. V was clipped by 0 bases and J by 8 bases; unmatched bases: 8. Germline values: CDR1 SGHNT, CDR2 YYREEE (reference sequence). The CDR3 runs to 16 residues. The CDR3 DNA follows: TGTGCCAGCAGCTTGGGTGCTAGCGGGAGCATATATGAGCAGTTCTTC. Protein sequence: CASSLGASGSIYEQFF.

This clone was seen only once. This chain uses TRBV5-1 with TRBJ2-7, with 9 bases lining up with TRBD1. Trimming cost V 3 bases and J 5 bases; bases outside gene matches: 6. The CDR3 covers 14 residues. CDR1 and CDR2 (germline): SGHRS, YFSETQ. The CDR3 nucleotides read TGCGCCAGCAGCTCCGGGACAGGGATAGACGAGCAGTACTTC. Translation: CASSSGTGIDEQYF.

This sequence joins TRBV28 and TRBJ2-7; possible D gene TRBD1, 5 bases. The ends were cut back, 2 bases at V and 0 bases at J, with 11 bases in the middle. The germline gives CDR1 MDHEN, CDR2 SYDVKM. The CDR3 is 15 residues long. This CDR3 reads CASSLRGATSYEQYF. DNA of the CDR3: TGTGCCAGCAGTTTAAGGGGCGCTACCTCCTACGAGCAGTACTTC.

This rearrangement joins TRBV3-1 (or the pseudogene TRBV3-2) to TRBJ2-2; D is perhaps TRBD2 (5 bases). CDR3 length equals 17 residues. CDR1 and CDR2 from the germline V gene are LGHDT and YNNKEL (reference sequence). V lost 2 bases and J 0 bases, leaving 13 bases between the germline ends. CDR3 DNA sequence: TGTGCCAGCAGCCAATCGGGAACCTTCGCGAACACCGGGGAGCTGTTTTTT. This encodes CASSQSGTFANTGELFF.

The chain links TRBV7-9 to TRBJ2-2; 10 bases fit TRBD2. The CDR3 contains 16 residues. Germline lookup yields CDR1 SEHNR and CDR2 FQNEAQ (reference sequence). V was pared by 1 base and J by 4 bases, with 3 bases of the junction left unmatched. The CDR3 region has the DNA TGTGCCAGCAGCTTAGGGCTAGCGGGAGCCACCGGGGAGCTGTTTTTT. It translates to CASSLGLAGATGELFF.

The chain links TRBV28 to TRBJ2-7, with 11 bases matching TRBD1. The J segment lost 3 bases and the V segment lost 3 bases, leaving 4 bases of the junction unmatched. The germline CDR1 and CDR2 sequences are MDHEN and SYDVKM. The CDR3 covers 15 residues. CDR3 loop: CASSLAGTGGYEQYF. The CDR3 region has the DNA TGTGCCAGCAGTTTGGCTGGGACAGGGGGCTACGAGCAGTACTTC.

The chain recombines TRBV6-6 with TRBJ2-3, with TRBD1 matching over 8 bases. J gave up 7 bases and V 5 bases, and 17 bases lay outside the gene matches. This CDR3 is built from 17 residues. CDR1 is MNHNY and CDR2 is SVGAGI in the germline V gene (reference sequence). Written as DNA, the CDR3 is TGTGCCAGCAGTCCCGGGACAGGAACGAGTTTGAAGAATACGCAGTATTTT. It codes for CASSPGTGTSLKNTQYF.

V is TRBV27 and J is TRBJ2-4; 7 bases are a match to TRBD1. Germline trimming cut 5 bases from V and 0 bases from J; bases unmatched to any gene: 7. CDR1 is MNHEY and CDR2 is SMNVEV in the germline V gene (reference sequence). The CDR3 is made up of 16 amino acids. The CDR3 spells CASSPDRVLAKNIQYF. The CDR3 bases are TGTGCCAGCAGTCCCGACAGGGTTCTAGCCAAAAACATTCAGTACTTC.

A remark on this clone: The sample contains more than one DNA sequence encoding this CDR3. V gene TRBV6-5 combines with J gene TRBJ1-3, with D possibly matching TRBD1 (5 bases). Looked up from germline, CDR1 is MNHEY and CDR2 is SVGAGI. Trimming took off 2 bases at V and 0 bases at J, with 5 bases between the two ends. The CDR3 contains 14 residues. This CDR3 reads CASSYDSSGNTIYF. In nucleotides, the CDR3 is TGTGCCAGCAGTTACGACAGCTCTGGAAACACCATATATTTT.

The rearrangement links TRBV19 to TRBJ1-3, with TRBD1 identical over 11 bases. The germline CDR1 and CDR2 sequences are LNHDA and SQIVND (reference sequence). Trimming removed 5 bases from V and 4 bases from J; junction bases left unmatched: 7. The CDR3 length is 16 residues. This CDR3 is CASSPGTGGSGNTIYF. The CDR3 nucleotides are TGTGCCAGTAGTCCCGGGACAGGGGGGAGCGGAAACACCATATATTTT.

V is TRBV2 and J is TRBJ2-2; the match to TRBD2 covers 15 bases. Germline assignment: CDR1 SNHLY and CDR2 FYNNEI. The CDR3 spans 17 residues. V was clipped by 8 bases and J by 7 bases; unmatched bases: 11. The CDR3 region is CASSRRGLAGGGGELFF. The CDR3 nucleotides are TGTGCCAGCTCCAGGAGGGGACTAGCGGGAGGTGGCGGGGAGCTGTTTTTT.

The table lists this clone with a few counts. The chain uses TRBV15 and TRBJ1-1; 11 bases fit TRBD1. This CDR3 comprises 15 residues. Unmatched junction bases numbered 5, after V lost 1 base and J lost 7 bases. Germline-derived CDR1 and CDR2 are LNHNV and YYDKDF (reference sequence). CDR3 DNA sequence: TGTGCCACCAGCAGAGGGACAGGGGGCGAGGTTGAAGCTTTCTTT. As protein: CATSRGTGGEVEAFF.

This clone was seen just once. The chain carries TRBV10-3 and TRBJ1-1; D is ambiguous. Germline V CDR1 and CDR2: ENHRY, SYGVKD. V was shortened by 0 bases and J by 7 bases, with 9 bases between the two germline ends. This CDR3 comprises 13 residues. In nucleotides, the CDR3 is TGTGCCATCAGTGAGTCCGGAGGGATTGAAGCTTTCTTT. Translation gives CAISESGGIEAFF.

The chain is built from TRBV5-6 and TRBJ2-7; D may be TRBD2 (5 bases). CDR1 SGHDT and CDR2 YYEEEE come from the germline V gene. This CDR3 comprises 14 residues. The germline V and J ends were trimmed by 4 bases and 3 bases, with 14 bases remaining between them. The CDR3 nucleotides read TGTGCCAGCAGCCCCGGGGTGAGCGTCTACGAGCAGTACTTC. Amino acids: CASSPGVSVYEQYF.

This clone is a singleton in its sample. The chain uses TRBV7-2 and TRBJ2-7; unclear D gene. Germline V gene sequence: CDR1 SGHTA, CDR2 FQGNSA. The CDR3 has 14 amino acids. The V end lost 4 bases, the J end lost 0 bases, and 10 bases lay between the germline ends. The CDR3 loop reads CASSSRRSSYEQYF. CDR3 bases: TGTGCCAGCAGCTCCCGGCGGAGCTCCTACGAGCAGTACTTC. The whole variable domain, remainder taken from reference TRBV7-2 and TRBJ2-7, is GAGVSQSPSNKVTEKGKDVELRCDPISGHTALYWYRQSLGQGLEFLIYFQGNSAPDKSGLPSDRFSAERTGGSVSTLTIQRTQQEDSAVYLCASSSRRSSYEQYFGPGTRLTVT.

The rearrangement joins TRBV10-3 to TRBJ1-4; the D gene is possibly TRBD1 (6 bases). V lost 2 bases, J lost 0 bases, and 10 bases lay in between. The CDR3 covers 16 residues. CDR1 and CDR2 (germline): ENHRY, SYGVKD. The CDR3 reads CAISESDRPTNEKLFF. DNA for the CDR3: TGTGCCATCAGTGAGAGTGACAGGCCAACTAATGAAAAACTGTTTTTT.

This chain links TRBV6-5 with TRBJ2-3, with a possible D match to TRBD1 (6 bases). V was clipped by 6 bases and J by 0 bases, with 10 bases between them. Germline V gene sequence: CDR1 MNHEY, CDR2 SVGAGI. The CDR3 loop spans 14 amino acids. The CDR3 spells CASRTTGSTDTQYF. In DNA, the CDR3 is TGTGCCAGCAGGACAACAGGGAGCACAGATACGCAGTATTTT.